One sample yielded the 14 T cell receptor beta chains listed below, sequenced in a study of shared clonotypes between healthy human individuals. Sequencing used immunoSEQ multiplex PCR; TCRdb keeps in-frame clones, though not all of them. The sample contains some 1,100,000 clones, around 78% of which appear only once. The sample comprised memory CD4+ T cells from PBMCs. Subset described: CD45RA-negative fraction. The receptor set was obtained from a man younger than 35 in good health. Some clones in this sample may be carry-over from other donors' samples.

V and J are TRBV28 and TRBJ1-5; D is unclear. The CDR3 covers 15 residues. CDR1 MDHEN and CDR2 SYDVKM come from the germline V gene. Between the trimmed V and J ends, which lost 5 bases and 0 bases, there was a span of 11 bases. CDR3 amino acids: CASSVLSRSNQPQHF. As DNA, the CDR3 is TGTGCCAGCAGTGTCCTCTCTCGTAGCAATCAGCCCCAGCATTTT.

This rearrangement joins TRBV19 to TRBJ1-1; D gene ambiguous. V was pared by 5 bases and J by 1 base, with 8 bases between. Germline CDR1 reads LNHDA; CDR2 reads SQIVND (reference sequence). This CDR3 contains 13 residues. The CDR3 here is CASSEQRNTEAFF. In nucleotides, the CDR3 is TGTGCCAGTAGTGAACAGAGGAACACTGAAGCTTTCTTT.

The chain joins TRBV4-1 to TRBJ1-5, with D uncertain. This CDR3 region has 18 residues. Germline CDR1 and CDR2: MGHRA and YSYEKL. Deletions cut 1 base from V and 4 bases from J, with 20 bases between. CDR3 in amino acids: CASSQGSGGDLVNQPQHF. DNA of the CDR3: TGCGCCAGCAGCCAAGGGTCGGGCGGGGATTTGGTTAATCAGCCCCAGCATTTT.

The genes are TRBV28 and TRBJ2-3, with unresolved D. The length of the CDR3 is 15 residues. CDR1 is MDHEN, CDR2 SYDVKM, per germline. V was cut by 5 bases and J by 1 base, with 13 bases left in between. The CDR3, as DNA: TGTGCCAGCAGTCCCGGGCGGAGACGCACAGATACGCAGTATTTT. The encoded protein is CASSPGRRRTDTQYF.

The chain employs TRBV12-2 and TRBJ2-3; the table's TRBD2 call for D was not verified on the DNA. TRBV12-2 is shown as a pseudogene. This CDR3 spans 17 amino acids. CDR3 amino acids: CASPGLAGGPGTDTQYF. The CDR3 region has the DNA TGTGCAAGCCCGGGACTAGCGGGAGGGCCGGGCACAGATACGCAGTATTTT.

The chain carries TRBV5-6 and TRBJ2-2; no reliable D call. Germline lookup yields CDR1 SGHDT and CDR2 YYEEEE. The length of the CDR3 is 17 residues. The V and J ends lost 3 bases and 1 base respectively, with 16 bases between them. Here the CDR3 DNA reads TGTGCCAGCAGCTCGTTTCCCGGGTCAGGGAACACCGGGGAGCTGTTTTTT. It yields the protein CASSSFPGSGNTGELFF.

V usage is TRBV9 and J usage is TRBJ2-7, with D possibly matching TRBD1 (5 bases). Germline V gene sequence: CDR1 SGDLS, CDR2 YYNGEE. Trimming cost V 1 base and J 7 bases, with 15 bases left between them. The CDR3 is made up of 14 amino acids. The CDR3 protein is CASSVLSRQGEQYF. In DNA, the CDR3 is TGTGCCAGCAGCGTATTGAGTAGGCAGGGAGAGCAGTACTTC.

The chain is built from TRBV28 and TRBJ2-7, with 7 bases aligning to TRBD2. The CDR3 length is 14 residues. J was trimmed by 4 bases and V by 5 bases; bases with no gene match: 8. Germline-derived CDR1 and CDR2 are MDHEN and SYDVKM. The CDR3 here is CASSTGGREYEQYF. CDR3 nucleotides: TGTGCCAGCAGTACGGGCGGGAGAGAATACGAGCAGTACTTC.

The chain employs TRBV7-3 and TRBJ2-3, with D tentatively TRBD1 (5 bases). CDR3 length: 13 residues. The V and J ends lost 2 bases and 9 bases respectively, with 12 bases between them. Germline V gene sequence: CDR1 SGHTA, CDR2 FQGTGA. The CDR3 is CASSLQSAGTQYF. The CDR3 bases are TGTGCCAGCAGCTTACAATCAGCAGGGACGCAGTATTTT.

The V gene is TRBV5-1, the J gene TRBJ1-2, with 10 bases that match TRBD1. The germline V gene has CDR1 SGHRS and CDR2 YFSETQ. The V segment lost 4 bases and the J segment 3 bases; nucleotides outside the gene matches: 3. The CDR3 sequence is 14 residues long. The CDR3 sequence is CASSKTGGDYGYTF. The CDR3 nucleotides read TGCGCCAGCAGCAAGACAGGGGGCGACTATGGCTACACCTTC.

This chain links TRBV18 with TRBJ2-7; 10 positions agree with TRBD1. Germline V gives CDR1 KGHSH, CDR2 LQKENI. With 5 bases clipped from V and 5 bases from J, the junction kept 12 bases outside the gene matches. The CDR3 covers 16 residues. The CDR3 DNA reads as TGTGCCAGCTCATTAAACCGACAGGGGGCGTCGGACGAGCAGTACTTC. Translation: CASSLNRQGASDEQYF.

V is TRBV9 and J is TRBJ2-1; the match to TRBD2 covers 7 bases. This CDR3 has 14 residues. CDR1 is SGDLS and CDR2 is YYNGEE in the germline V gene. V shed 5 bases and J 4 bases; nucleotides not matched to a gene: 6. CDR3 residues: CASSGRAGYNEQFF. The CDR3 coding sequence is TGTGCCAGCAGTGGGAGGGCGGGATACAATGAGCAGTTCTTC.

V usage is TRBV18 and J usage is TRBJ1-1; the match to TRBD1 covers 10 bases. The CDR3 sequence is 14 residues long. Germline V gene lookup returns CDR1 KGHSH and CDR2 LQKENI. The V and J ends lost 4 bases and 4 bases, in that order; junction bases with no gene match: 3. DNA of the CDR3: TGTGCCAGCTCACTGGACAGGGGGAGCACTGAAGCTTTCTTT. Translated: CASSLDRGSTEAFF.

J is TRBJ2-1 and V is TRBV4-1; 13 nucleotides align to TRBD2. The CDR3 spans 16 residues. V was pared by 9 bases and J by 7 bases, with 12 bases of the junction left unmatched. Germline-derived CDR1 and CDR2 are MGHRA and YSYEKL. The CDR3 region is CASTGLAGVSRNEQFF. The CDR3 region has the DNA TGCGCCAGTACCGGACTAGCGGGAGTCTCTCGGAATGAGCAGTTCTTC.